The sequence of this T cell receptor (beta chain) was determined in a study of cytomegalovirus exposure and HLA in healthy donors. Whole-study findings and limits: In vitro experiments confirmed that three CMV-associated chains were specific for CMV antigens. Most observed TCR sequences were rare, whereas some public TCRs were detected in many donors.

Clones were sequenced by immunoSEQ multiplex PCR, and TCRdb holds only the in-frame ones, with some missing. The sample has approximately 150,000 clones, 80% to 95% seen once. This clone was found once. Its antigen is undetermined. The roughly 120-subject validation cohort, separate from the approximately 640-subject first cohort, included the donors. Sample: PBMCs. This receptor was taken from a man aged 18 to 29 in good health and CMV-seronegative.

The CDR3 protein is CASSEGTNPYEQYF. CDR3 in DNA: TGCGCCAGCAGTGAGGGGACAAATCCCTACGAGCAGTACTTC. The V call is TRBV10-1, the J call TRBJ2-7, with D maybe TRBD1 (6 bases). V was pared by 2 bases and J by 2 bases, with 10 bases between. The CDR3 has 14 amino acids. Germline V lookup: CDR1 WNHNN, CDR2 SYGVQD (reference sequence).